The TCR beta chain under discussion was sequenced for a study of T cell responses to AZD1222 COVID-19 vaccine. Trimming took off 8 bases at V and 5 bases at J, with 14 bases between the two ends. Germline values: CDR1 LNHDA, CDR2 SQIVND (reference sequence). The CDR3 consists of 13 residues. Both about-4-week and about-12-week second-dose recipients were combined. Repertoires were generated with immunoSEQ multiplex PCR, while TCRdb's copy carries only in-frame clones and drops some. Counted here are approximately 120,000 clones, roughly nine tenths occurring once; the ten biggest clones make up around a tenth. Whole-study findings and limits: Possibly, clonal diversity was underestimated; donors were largely white British and included more females. Across the whole spike, CD4 TCRs peaked at regions 160-218 and 743-854. Spike-specific TCR depth and breadth grew after two AZD1222 doses.

Notes on this clone: Antigen: not known.

The receptor was isolated from an adult who received the AZD1222 COVID-19 vaccine. The sequencing here drew on peripheral blood, taken 28 days after the second AZD1222 dose. The rearrangement links TRBV19 to TRBJ2-3; tentative D call: TRBD1 (6 bases). CDR3 protein: CASQQGPGDTQYF. The CDR3, as DNA: TGTGCCAGTCAACAGGGACCCGGAGATACGCAGTATTTT.